This T cell receptor beta chain stems from a study of control samples from healthy donors and cancer patients. TCRdb's copy holds only in-frame clones and misses some; the assay was immunoSEQ multiplex PCR. Of 65,000 to 90,000 clones detected, around 93% appear once; the ten largest clones hold approximately 3%. CDR3 length equals 15 residues. The junction had 9 bases not matched to a gene; V was cut back by 5 bases and J by 6 bases. The V gene's germline CDR1 is MDHEN and CDR2 SYDVKM. This sequence originates from a woman aged 30 to 39 in good health. The rearrangement joins TRBV28 to TRBJ1-2; 10 bases are a match to TRBD1. The sample consisted of blood. CDR3 residues: CASSPFRTGGNGYTF. CDR3 nucleotides: TGTGCCAGCAGTCCTTTCCGGACAGGGGGAAATGGCTACACCTTC.